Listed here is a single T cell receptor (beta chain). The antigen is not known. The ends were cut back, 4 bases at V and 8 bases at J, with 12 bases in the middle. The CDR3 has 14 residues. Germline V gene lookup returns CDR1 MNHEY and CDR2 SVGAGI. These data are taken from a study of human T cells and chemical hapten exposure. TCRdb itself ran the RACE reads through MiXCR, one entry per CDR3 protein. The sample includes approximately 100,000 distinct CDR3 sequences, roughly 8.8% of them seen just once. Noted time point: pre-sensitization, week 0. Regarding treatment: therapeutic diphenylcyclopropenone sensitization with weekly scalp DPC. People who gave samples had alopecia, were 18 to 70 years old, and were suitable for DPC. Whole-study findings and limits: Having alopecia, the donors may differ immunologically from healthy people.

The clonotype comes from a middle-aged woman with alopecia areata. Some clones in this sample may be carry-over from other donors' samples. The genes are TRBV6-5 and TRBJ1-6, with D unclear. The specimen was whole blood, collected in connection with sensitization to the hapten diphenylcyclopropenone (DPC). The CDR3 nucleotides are TGTGCCAGCAGTTCTAGACGGGTGGATTCACCCCTCCACTTT. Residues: CASSSRRVDSPLHF.